Below are 30 T cell receptor beta chains sequenced from a single sample in a study of identical twins (dated by TCRdb to between 2015 and 2016). The protocol used for the library was 5' RACE. Sequenced on an Illumina HiSeq 2000. TCRdb took the public reads, trimmed them with fastp at Q25, ran MiXCR for clone calling and kept in-frame beta chains. Rows are unified per CDR3 protein, each entry keeping the most common DNA and genes. This sample lists some 1,700,000 distinct CDR3 sequences; roughly a third were detected once. 0.27% of the sample belongs to the ten largest clones. The sequencing input was cord blood. All receptors come from a newborn girl in good health.

This clonotype was observed a handful of times. The chain recombines TRBV20-1 with TRBJ2-1; D unresolved. This CDR3 comprises 14 residues. The ends were cut back, 3 bases at V and 0 bases at J, with 9 bases in the middle. Looked up from germline, CDR1 is DFQATT and CDR2 is SNEGSKA (reference sequence). This CDR3 is CSASGVYSYNEQFF. The CDR3 nucleotides read TGCAGTGCTAGCGGCGTTTACTCCTACAATGAGCAGTTCTTC.

This clonotype was recorded many times. This chain uses TRBV20-1 with TRBJ1-4; the D gene is possibly TRBD1 (6 bases). The CDR3 extends over 13 amino acids. The V gene lost 4 bases and the J gene lost 0 bases, with 6 bases spanning the gap. In germline, CDR1 is DFQATT, CDR2 SNEGSKA (reference sequence). CDR3 in amino acids: CSANRATNEKLFF. The CDR3 nucleotides are TGCAGTGCTAACAGGGCAACTAATGAAAAACTGTTTTTT.

This clonotype has just a few counts. This sequence joins TRBV12-3 or TRBV12-4 and TRBJ1-2; no clear D. This CDR3 contains 14 residues. Trimming removed 6 bases from V and 4 bases from J, with 15 bases in between. Here the CDR3 DNA reads TGTGCCAGCAGCCCCCCCACAGCTGTCTATGGCTACACCTTC. Translation gives CASSPPTAVYGYTF.

This clonotype was recorded a few times. One end of the junction fails to match germline, which may point to a read error. The J gene is TRBJ1-5, the V gene TRBV4-2, with D possibly TRBD1 on 5 matching bases. CDR3 size: 13 residues. Per the germline V gene, CDR1 is LGHNA and CDR2 is YNFKEQ. CDR3 coding DNA: TGTGCCAGCGGCCAAGACAGTAATCAGCCCCAGCATTTT. Protein product: CASGQDSNQPQHF.

The table lists this clonotype with a few counts. The CDR3: CSARRLAGEQFF. The CDR3 DNA reads as TGCAGTGCTAGACGTCTAGCCGGTGAGCAGTTCTTC. The chain recombines TRBV20-1 with TRBJ2-1, with D possibly being TRBD2 (5 bases). The CDR3 is 12 amino acids. Per germline, CDR1 DFQATT and CDR2 SNEGSKA (reference sequence). Trimming left V 2 bases short and J 9 bases short, with 11 bases between.

The rearrangement joins TRBV20-1 to TRBJ2-1, with D possibly matching TRBD2 (6 bases). Germline loops: CDR1 DFQATT, CDR2 SNEGSKA (reference sequence). V was shortened by 6 bases and J by 13 bases, with 22 bases between the two germline ends. The CDR3 extends over 13 amino acids. The CDR3 DNA is TGCAGTGCCGTCCCGGGAGTTCAAGAGACCCAGTTCTTC. Protein product: CSAVPGVQETQFF.

The rearrangement uses TRBV11-3 and TRBJ2-1; TRBD1 is a possible D gene (5 bases). The germline V and J ends were trimmed by 4 bases and 2 bases, with 12 bases remaining between them. Germline loops: CDR1 SGHNT, CDR2 YENEEA. The CDR3 consists of 15 residues. CDR3: CASSSGHGTYNEQFF. In DNA form, the CDR3 reads TGTGCCAGCAGCTCTGGACACGGAACCTACAATGAGCAGTTCTTC.

In this sample, this clonotype turned up a few times. J is TRBJ2-5 and V is TRBV20-1; the match to TRBD2 covers 9 bases. The CDR3 is 13 residues long. The V and J ends lost 3 bases and 5 bases, in that order; junction bases with no gene match: 4. Germline lookup yields CDR1 DFQATT and CDR2 SNEGSKA (reference sequence). Here the CDR3 reads CSASGTSWETQYF. The CDR3 region has the DNA TGCAGTGCTAGCGGGACTAGCTGGGAGACCCAGTACTTC.

V usage is TRBV19 and J usage is TRBJ2-1; D unclear. The CDR3 totals 13 residues. Trimming stripped 1 base from V and 7 bases from J, with 8 bases between. Germline V gives CDR1 LNHDA, CDR2 SQIVND (reference sequence). For the CDR3, the DNA is TGTGCCAGTAGTATAGGACCGACAAATGAGCAGTTCTTC. Translating gives CASSIGPTNEQFF.

The chain has TRBV27 and TRBJ1-1; tentative D call: TRBD1 (5 bases). Germline V CDR1 and CDR2: MNHEY, SMNVEV (reference sequence). CDR3 length equals 16 residues. V shed 2 bases and J shed 4 bases, with 17 bases lying between them. The CDR3 nucleotides read TGTGCCAGCAGTTTAAGTGGGGCAGGAGGGCTCACTGAAGCTTTCTTT. Its protein product is CASSLSGAGGLTEAFF.

This chain uses TRBV4-2 with TRBJ2-3; D tentatively fits TRBD1 or TRBD2 (5 bases each). Per germline, CDR1 LGHNA and CDR2 YNFKEQ. V lost 7 bases and J 0 bases, leaving 14 bases between the germline ends. The CDR3 length is 15 residues. The CDR3 sequence: CASTPGTLSTDTQYF. For the CDR3, the DNA is TGTGCCAGCACTCCGGGGACCCTCAGCACAGATACGCAGTATTTT.

The chain carries TRBV20-1 and TRBJ2-1; 9 nucleotides agree with TRBD2. CDR1 and CDR2 from the germline V gene are DFQATT and SNEGSKA (reference sequence). Losses at the gene ends were 5 bases for V and 2 bases for J; bases not matched to a gene: 4. The CDR3 length is 14 residues. The CDR3 bases are TGCAGTGCTCGACTAGCGGCCACCTACAATGAGCAGTTCTTC. This sequence encodes CSARLAATYNEQFF.

This clonotype was seen a few times. This chain connects TRBV20-1 to TRBJ2-7; 12 bases line up with TRBD2. Trimming took 0 bases from V and 5 from J; bases not matched to a gene: 5. The CDR3 length is 15 residues. Germline lookup yields CDR1 DFQATT and CDR2 SNEGSKA (reference sequence). The DNA for the CDR3 is TGCAGTGCTAGAGATGGGACTAGCGGGTTGGACGAGCAGTACTTC. Encoded protein: CSARDGTSGLDEQYF.

DNA of the CDR3: TGTGCCAGCAGTTTAAGCCCCGGGACAGTCTATGGCTACACCTTC. Translated, it gives CASSLSPGTVYGYTF. The genes are TRBV28 and TRBJ1-2, with TRBD1 identical over 7 bases. After removal of 2 bases from V and 4 bases from J, the junction contained 7 bases not matched to a gene. Germline V gene lookup returns CDR1 MDHEN and CDR2 SYDVKM. The CDR3 length is 15 residues.

This clonotype was seen only once. V and J are TRBV12-3 or TRBV12-4 and TRBJ2-1; 9 bases are a match to TRBD2. V shed 4 bases, J shed 7 bases, and the junction held 11 bases outside the gene matches. This CDR3 comprises 16 residues. The CDR3 DNA reads as TGTGCCAGCAGTTCTCCGTCTAGCGGGAAAGGGAATGAGCAGTTCTTC. Amino acids: CASSSPSSGKGNEQFF.

V is TRBV5-5 and J is TRBJ1-4, with 7 nucleotides matching TRBD1. With 4 bases clipped from V and 4 bases from J, the junction kept 13 bases outside the gene matches. The length of the CDR3 is 17 residues. Germline values: CDR1 SGHKS, CDR2 YYEKEE (reference sequence). The CDR3 bases are TGTGCCAGCAGCACCACGCAAGGACAGGCTTATAATGAAAAACTGTTTTTT. It codes for CASSTTQGQAYNEKLFF.

V and J are TRBV20-1 and TRBJ1-5, with D unresolved. This CDR3 spans 14 amino acids. Trimming took 2 bases from V and 3 from J, leaving 11 bases between them. Germline values: CDR1 DFQATT, CDR2 SNEGSKA (reference sequence). The CDR3 protein is CSARSRAVNQPQHF. The CDR3 DNA follows: TGCAGTGCTAGAAGTAGGGCGGTCAATCAGCCCCAGCATTTT.

This CDR3 reads CASSQKGLYGYTF. The CDR3 DNA is TGTGCCAGCAGCCAAAAGGGTCTTTATGGCTACACCTTC. This rearrangement joins TRBV3-1 to TRBJ1-2; no reliable D call. The CDR3 length is 13 residues. Germline lookup yields CDR1 LGHDT and CDR2 YNNKEL (reference sequence). V dropped 2 bases and J dropped 5 bases, with 9 bases sitting between them.

This chain links TRBV5-1 with TRBJ1-2, with 7 bases lining up with TRBD1. V shed 4 bases and J 6 bases; nucleotides not matched to a gene: 9. There are 14 residues in the CDR3. CDR1 is SGHRS, CDR2 YFSETQ, per germline. For the CDR3, the DNA is TGCGCCAGCAGCCCGCGGGACAGATGGAATGGCTACACCTTC. Residues: CASSPRDRWNGYTF.

The gene calls are TRBV11-3 and TRBJ2-1, with 9 bases fitting TRBD2. There are 14 residues in the CDR3. Germline V CDR1 and CDR2: SGHNT, YENEEA. With 4 bases clipped from V and 8 bases from J, the junction kept 6 bases outside the gene matches. The CDR3 bases are TGTGCCAGCAGCTCCAGCGGGAGGAGGCATGAGCAGTTCTTC. This sequence encodes CASSSSGRRHEQFF.

On this clonotype: A much larger clone lies a single base off, so this may be a read error. The chain employs TRBV11-2 and TRBJ2-3; the D is unclear. CDR1 is SGHAT, CDR2 FQNNGV, per germline. The CDR3 contains 13 residues. The CDR3, as DNA: TGTGCCAGCGGCTTAGGTCAATCAGATACGCAGTATTTT. Translating it yields CASGLGQSDTQYF.

The chain couples TRBV28 to TRBJ2-7; no reliable D call. CDR1 MDHEN and CDR2 SYDVKM come from the germline V gene. The CDR3 is made up of 13 amino acids. V was cut by 2 bases and J by 6 bases, with 11 bases left in between. CDR3 region: CASSLRRNGEQYF. Here the CDR3 DNA reads TGTGCCAGCAGTTTAAGGCGGAATGGCGAGCAGTACTTC.

The chain uses TRBV20-1 and TRBJ2-1, with TRBD2 matching 8 bases. This CDR3 comprises 16 residues. The V gene end was trimmed by 0 bases and the J gene end by 0 bases; junction bases not matched to a gene: 4. Per the germline V gene, CDR1 is DFQATT and CDR2 is SNEGSKA (reference sequence). CDR3 region: CSARDPGRGSYNEQFF. The CDR3 DNA reads as TGCAGTGCTAGAGATCCCGGGAGGGGCTCCTACAATGAGCAGTTCTTC.

The sample holds many counts of this clonotype. The junction and the germline gene differ at one end; a read error may be behind it. This chain connects TRBV5-1 to TRBJ2-5; TRBD2 matches at 11 bases. The CDR3 extends over 14 amino acids. Per the germline V gene, CDR1 is SGHRS and CDR2 is YFSETQ. The CDR3 DNA reads as TGTGCCAGCAGCTCGCTAGCGGGAGGAGAGACCCAGTACTTC. Translated: CASSSLAGGETQYF.

This chain links TRBV11-2 with TRBJ1-1; weak D call: TRBD1 (5 bases). Germline V lookup: CDR1 SGHAT, CDR2 FQNNGV. Trimming took 0 bases from V and 6 from J, leaving 14 bases between them. This CDR3 comprises 15 residues. The DNA for the CDR3 is TGTGCCAGCAGCTTAGATCGACAAGGAGGGGCTGAAGCTTTCTTT. Translation: CASSLDRQGGAEAFF.

The gene calls are TRBV27 and TRBJ1-1, with a weak D call TRBD1 (5 bases). Germline V gene lookup returns CDR1 MNHEY and CDR2 SMNVEV (reference sequence). The CDR3 runs to 13 residues. The V gene lost 7 bases and the J gene lost 10 bases, with 19 bases spanning the gap. CDR3 in DNA: TGTGCCAGCAACTCAAGACTCGGCGGGGGAGCTTTCTTT. This translates into CASNSRLGGGAFF.

In the case of this clonotype: A clone one base away is much larger, so this may be a read error. The rearrangement links TRBV3-1 to TRBJ2-5, with D uncertain. The V gene lost 4 bases and the J gene lost 11 bases, with 26 bases spanning the gap. The CDR3 totals 16 residues. Germline CDR1 and CDR2: LGHDT and YNNKEL (reference sequence). CDR3 amino acids: CASSPLGTNGYNEQYF. The CDR3 nucleotides are TGTGCCAGCAGCCCCCTGGGCACAAATGGTTACAATGAGCAGTACTTC.

This clonotype was seen more than once but under ten times. V gene TRBV27 combines with J gene TRBJ1-1, with 7 bases matching TRBD1. The trim removed 4 bases at V and 3 bases at J, leaving 2 bases unmatched. The germline V gene encodes CDR1 MNHEY and CDR2 SMNVEV (reference sequence). The CDR3 spans 13 residues. The CDR3 loop is CASSSRGHTEAFF. The CDR3 DNA reads as TGTGCCAGCAGTTCGAGGGGGCACACTGAAGCTTTCTTT.

This clonotype came up a few times. V usage is TRBV4-1 and J usage is TRBJ2-7, with D possibly called TRBD1 or TRBD2 (5 bases each). Germline CDR1 and CDR2: MGHRA and YSYEKL. Trimming took 1 base from V and 2 from J, leaving 12 bases between them. CDR3 length: 15 residues. DNA of the CDR3: TGCGCCAGCAGCCAAGCCCTCAGGGACCCCTACGAGCAGTACTTC. Its translation is CASSQALRDPYEQYF.

This clonotype was observed once. The V and J genes are TRBV5-6 and TRBJ2-2; 10 bases agree with TRBD1. After removal of 3 bases from V and 9 bases from J, the junction contained 11 bases not matched to a gene. This CDR3 is 16 amino acids long. Germline CDR1 SGHDT, CDR2 YYEEEE. The CDR3 protein is CASSSFRGTGDRELFF. The CDR3, as DNA: TGTGCCAGCAGCTCCTTTCGAGGGACAGGGGATAGGGAGCTGTTTTTT.